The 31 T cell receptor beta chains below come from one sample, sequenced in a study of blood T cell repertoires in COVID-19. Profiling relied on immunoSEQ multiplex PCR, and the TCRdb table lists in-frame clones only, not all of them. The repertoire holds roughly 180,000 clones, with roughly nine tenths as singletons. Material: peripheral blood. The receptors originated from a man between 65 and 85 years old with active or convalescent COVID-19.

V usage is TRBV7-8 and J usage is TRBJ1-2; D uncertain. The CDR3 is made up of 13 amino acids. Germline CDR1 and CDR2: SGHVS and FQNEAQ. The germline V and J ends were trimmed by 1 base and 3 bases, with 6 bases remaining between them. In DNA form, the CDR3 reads TGTGCCAGCAGCTTAGTTGCGGACTATGGCTACACCTTC. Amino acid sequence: CASSLVADYGYTF.

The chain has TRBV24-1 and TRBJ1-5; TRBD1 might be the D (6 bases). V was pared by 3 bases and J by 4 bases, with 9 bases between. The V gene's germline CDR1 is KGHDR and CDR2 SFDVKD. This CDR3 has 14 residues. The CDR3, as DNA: TGTGCCACCAGTGATAACAGGGCAAATCAGCCCCAGCATTTT. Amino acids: CATSDNRANQPQHF.

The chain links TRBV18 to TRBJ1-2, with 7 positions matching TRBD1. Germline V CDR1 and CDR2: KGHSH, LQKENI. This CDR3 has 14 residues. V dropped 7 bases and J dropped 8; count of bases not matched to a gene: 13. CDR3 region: CASYNSGTVRGYTF. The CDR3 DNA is TGTGCCAGCTACAATAGCGGGACAGTGCGAGGCTACACCTTC.

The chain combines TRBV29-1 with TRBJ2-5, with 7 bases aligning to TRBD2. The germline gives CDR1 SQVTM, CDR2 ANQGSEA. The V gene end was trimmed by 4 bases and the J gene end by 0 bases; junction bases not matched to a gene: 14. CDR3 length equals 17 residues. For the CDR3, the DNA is TGCAGCGTTGCCGCCCGCTCACTAGCGCTGTACCAAGAGACCCAGTACTTC. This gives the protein CSVAARSLALYQETQYF.

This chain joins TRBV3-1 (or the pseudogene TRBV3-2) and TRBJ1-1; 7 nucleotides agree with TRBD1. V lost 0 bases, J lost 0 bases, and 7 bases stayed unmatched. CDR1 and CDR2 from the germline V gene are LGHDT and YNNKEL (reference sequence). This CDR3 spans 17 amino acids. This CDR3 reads CASSQDIHRGMNTEAFF. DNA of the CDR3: TGTGCCAGCAGCCAAGATATTCACAGGGGTATGAACACTGAAGCTTTCTTT.

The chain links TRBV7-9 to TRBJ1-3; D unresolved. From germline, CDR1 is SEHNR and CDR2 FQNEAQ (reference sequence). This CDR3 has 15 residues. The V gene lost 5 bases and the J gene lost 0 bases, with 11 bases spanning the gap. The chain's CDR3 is CASSLDIRSGNTIYF. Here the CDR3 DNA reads TGTGCCAGCAGCCTCGACATACGCTCTGGAAACACCATATATTTT.

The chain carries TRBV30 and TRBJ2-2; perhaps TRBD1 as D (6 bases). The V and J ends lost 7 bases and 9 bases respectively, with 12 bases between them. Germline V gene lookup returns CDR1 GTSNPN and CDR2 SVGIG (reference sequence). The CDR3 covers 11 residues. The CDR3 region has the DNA TGTGCCTCGACAGGTGCCAGGGAGCTGTTTTTT. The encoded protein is CASTGARELFF.

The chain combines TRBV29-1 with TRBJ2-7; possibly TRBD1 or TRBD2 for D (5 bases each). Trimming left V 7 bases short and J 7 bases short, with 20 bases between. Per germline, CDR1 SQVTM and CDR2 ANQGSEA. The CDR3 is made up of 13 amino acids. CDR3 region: CSGGTAADGEQYF. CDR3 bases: TGCAGCGGGGGGACGGCGGCAGACGGGGAGCAGTACTTC.

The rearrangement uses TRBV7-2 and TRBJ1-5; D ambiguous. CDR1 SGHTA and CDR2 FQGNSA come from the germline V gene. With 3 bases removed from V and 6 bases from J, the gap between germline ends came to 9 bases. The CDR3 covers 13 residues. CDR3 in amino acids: CASSFKGGQPQHF. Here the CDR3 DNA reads TGTGCCAGCAGCTTTAAAGGCGGTCAGCCCCAGCATTTT.

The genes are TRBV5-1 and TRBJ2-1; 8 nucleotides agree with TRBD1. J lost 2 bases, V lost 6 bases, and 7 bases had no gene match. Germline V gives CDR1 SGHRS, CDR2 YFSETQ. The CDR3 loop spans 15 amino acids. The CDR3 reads CASMRAGGTYNEQFF. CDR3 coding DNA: TGCGCCAGCATGAGGGCAGGGGGCACCTACAATGAGCAGTTCTTC.

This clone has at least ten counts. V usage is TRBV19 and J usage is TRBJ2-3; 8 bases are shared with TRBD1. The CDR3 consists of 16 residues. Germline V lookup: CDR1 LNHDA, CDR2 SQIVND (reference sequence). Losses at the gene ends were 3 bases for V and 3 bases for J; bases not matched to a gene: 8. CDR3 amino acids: CASSMTGVDVTDTQYF. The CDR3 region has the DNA TGTGCCAGTAGTATGACAGGGGTGGATGTAACAGATACGCAGTATTTT.

CDR3 sequence: CASSLGGQGNLRGYTF. The CDR3 DNA reads as TGTGCCAGCAGCTTAGGGGGACAGGGAAACTTGCGAGGCTACACCTTC. The chain carries TRBV7-6 and TRBJ1-2; TRBD1 matches 9 bases. The germline CDR1 and CDR2 sequences are SGHVS and FNYEAQ. With 1 base clipped from V and 8 bases from J, the junction kept 11 bases outside the gene matches. The CDR3 loop spans 16 amino acids. Drawing the rest from reference TRBV7-6 and TRBJ1-2, the complete variable domain is GAGVSQSPRYKVTKRGQDVALRCDPISGHVSLYWYRQALGQGPEFLTYFNYEAQQDKSGLPNDRFSAERPEGSISTLTIQRTEQRDSAMYRCASSLGGQGNLRGYTFGSGTRLTVV.

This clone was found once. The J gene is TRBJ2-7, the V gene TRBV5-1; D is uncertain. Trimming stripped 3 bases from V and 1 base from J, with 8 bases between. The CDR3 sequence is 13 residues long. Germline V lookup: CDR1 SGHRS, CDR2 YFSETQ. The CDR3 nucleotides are TGCGCCAGCAGCTCTCCAGTATCCTACGAGCAGTACTTC. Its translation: CASSSPVSYEQYF.

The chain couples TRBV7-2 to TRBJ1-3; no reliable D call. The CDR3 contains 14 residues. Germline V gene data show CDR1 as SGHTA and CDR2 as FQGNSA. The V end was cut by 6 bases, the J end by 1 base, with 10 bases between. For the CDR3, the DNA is TGTGCCAGCAGTTTTAGATATTCTGGAAACACCATATATTTT. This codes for CASSFRYSGNTIYF.

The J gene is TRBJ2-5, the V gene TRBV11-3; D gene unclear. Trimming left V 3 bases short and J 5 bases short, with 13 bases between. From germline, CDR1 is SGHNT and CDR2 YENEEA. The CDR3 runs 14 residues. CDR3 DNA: TGTGCCAGCAGCTTGGGTTCTAGATACGAGACCCAGTACTTC. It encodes CASSLGSRYETQYF.

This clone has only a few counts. The CDR3 coding sequence is TGTGCCAGCAGCCCGGGACATGCAAACACCATATATTTT. This translates into CASSPGHANTIYF. This chain connects TRBV3-1 (or the pseudogene TRBV3-2) to TRBJ1-3, with D possibly TRBD1 on 6 matching bases. The length of the CDR3 is 13 residues. Trimming pared 4 bases from V and 6 bases from J, leaving 10 bases between. Germline V gives CDR1 LGHDT, CDR2 YNNKEL (reference sequence).

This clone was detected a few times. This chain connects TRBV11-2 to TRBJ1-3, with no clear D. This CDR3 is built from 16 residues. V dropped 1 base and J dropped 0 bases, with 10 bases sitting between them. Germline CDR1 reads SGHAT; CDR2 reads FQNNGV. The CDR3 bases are TGTGCCAGCAGCTTAGGACTTCCTAGCTCTGGAAACACCATATATTTT. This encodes CASSLGLPSSGNTIYF.

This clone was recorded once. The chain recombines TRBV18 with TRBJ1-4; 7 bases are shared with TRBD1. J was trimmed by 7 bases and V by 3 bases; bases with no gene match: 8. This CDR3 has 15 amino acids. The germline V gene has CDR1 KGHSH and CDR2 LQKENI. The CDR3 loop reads CASSPRTGVGEKLFF. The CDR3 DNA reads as TGTGCCAGCTCACCCAGAACAGGGGTCGGTGAAAAACTGTTTTTT. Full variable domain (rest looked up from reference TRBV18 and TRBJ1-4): NAGVMQNPRHLVRRRGQEARLRCSPMKGHSHVYWYRQLPEEGLKFMVYLQKENIIDESGMPKERFSAEFPKEGPSILRIQQVVRGDSAAYFCASSPRTGVGEKLFFGSGTQLSVL.

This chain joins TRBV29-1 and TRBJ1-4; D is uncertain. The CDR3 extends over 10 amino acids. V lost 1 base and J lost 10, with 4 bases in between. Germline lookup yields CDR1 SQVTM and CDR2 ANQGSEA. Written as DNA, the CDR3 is TGCAGCGTTGAAGCGGGAAAACTGTTTTTT. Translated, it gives CSVEAGKLFF.

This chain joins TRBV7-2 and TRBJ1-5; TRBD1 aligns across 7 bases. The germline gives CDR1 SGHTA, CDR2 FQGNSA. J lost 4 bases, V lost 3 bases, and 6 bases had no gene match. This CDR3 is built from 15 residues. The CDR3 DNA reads TGTGCCAGCAGCTTTGGGGACAGAGGAAATCAGCCCCAGCATTTT. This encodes CASSFGDRGNQPQHF.

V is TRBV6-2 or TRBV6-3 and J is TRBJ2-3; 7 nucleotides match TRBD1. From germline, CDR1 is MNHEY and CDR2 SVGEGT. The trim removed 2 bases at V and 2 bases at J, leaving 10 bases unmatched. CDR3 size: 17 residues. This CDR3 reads CASSYPRTGDLTDTQYF. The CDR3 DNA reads TGTGCCAGCAGTTACCCTAGGACAGGAGACCTCACAGATACGCAGTATTTT.

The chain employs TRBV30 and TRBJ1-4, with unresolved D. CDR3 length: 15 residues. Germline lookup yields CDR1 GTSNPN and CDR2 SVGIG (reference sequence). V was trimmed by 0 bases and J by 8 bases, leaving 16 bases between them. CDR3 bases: TGTGCCTGGAGTGTACGAAGGGAGGTCGGGGAAAAACTGTTTTTT. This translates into CAWSVRREVGEKLFF. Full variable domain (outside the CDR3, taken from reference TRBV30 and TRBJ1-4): SQTIHQWPATLVQPVGSPLSLECTVEGTSNPNLYWYRQAAGRGLQLLFYSVGIGQISSEVPQNLSASRPQDRQFILSSKKLLLSDSGFYLCAWSVRREVGEKLFFGSGTQLSVL.

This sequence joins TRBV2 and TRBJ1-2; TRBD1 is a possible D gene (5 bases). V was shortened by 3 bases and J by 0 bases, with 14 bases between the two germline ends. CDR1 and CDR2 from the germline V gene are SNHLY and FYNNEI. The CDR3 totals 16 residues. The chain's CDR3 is CASSEVLGLANYGYTF. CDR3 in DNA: TGTGCCAGCAGTGAGGTGTTGGGACTAGCTAACTATGGCTACACCTTC. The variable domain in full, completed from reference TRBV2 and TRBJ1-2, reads EPEVTQTPSHQVTQMGQEVILRCVPISNHLYFYWYRQILGQKVEFLVSFYNNEISEKSEIFDDQFSVERPDGSNFTLKIRSTKLEDSAMYFCASSEVLGLANYGYTFGSGTRLTVV.

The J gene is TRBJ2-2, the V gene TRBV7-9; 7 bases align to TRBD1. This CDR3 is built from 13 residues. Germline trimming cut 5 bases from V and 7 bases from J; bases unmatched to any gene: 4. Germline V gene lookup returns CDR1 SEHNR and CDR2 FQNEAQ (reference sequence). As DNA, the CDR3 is TGTGCCAGCAGCCTAGGGGGCGGCGGGGAGCTGTTTTTT. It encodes CASSLGGGGELFF.

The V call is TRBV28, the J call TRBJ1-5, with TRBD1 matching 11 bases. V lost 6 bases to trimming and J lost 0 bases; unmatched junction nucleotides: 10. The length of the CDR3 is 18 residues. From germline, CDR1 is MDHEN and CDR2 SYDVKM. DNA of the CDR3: TGTGCCAGCAGATGGACAGGGGGCGGGTCTTATAGCAATCAGCCCCAGCATTTT. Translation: CASRWTGGGSYSNQPQHF.

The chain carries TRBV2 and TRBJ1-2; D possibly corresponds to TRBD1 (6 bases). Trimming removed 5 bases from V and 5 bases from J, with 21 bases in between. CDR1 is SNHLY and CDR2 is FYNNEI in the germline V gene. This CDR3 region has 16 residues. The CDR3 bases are TGTGCCAGCAGTCACTCCCGGGACATCGGTTGGTATGGCTACACCTTC. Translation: CASSHSRDIGWYGYTF.

DNA of the CDR3: TGTGCCAGCAGCTTAGTTACGTGGACAAAGTACGAGCAGTACTTC. Its protein is CASSLVTWTKYEQYF. The chain joins TRBV11-2 to TRBJ2-7, with D perhaps TRBD1 (5 bases). The germline V and J ends were trimmed by 1 base and 4 bases, with 14 bases remaining between them. The CDR3 has 15 amino acids. From germline, CDR1 is SGHAT and CDR2 FQNNGV.

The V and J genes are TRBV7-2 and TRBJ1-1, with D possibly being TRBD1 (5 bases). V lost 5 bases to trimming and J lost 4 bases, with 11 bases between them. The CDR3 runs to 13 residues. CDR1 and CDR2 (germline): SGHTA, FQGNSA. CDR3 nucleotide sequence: TGTGCCAGCAGCCCCCTTAGGGGCACTGAAGCTTTCTTT. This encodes CASSPLRGTEAFF.

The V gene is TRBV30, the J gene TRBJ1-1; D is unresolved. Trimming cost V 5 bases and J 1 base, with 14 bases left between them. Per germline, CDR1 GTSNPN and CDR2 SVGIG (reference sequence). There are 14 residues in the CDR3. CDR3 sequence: CAWDRLTGNTEAFF. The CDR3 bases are TGTGCCTGGGACCGGCTCACGGGGAACACTGAAGCTTTCTTT.

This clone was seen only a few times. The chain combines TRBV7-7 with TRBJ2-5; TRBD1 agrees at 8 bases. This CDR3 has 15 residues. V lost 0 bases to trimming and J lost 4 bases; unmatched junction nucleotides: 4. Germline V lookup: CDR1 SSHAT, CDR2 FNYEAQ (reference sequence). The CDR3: CASSLAKTGGETQYF. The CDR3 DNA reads TGTGCCAGCAGCTTAGCGAAAACAGGGGGAGAGACCCAGTACTTC.

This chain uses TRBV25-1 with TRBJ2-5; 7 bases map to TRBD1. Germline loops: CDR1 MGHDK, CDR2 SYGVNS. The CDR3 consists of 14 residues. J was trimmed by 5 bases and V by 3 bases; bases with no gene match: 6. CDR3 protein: CASSDPTGVETQYF. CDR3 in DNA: TGTGCCAGCAGTGACCCCACAGGGGTCGAGACCCAGTACTTC.